These 14 T cell receptor beta chains share one sample of origin, sequenced in a study of radiation and T cells in renal cell carcinoma. Time point meaning: baseline pretreatment blood. Treatment meaning: 15 Gy SBRT to primary tumor, nephrectomy 4 weeks later. Assay used: immunoSEQ multiplex PCR; TCRdb lists only in-frame clones, some missing. The data hold 150,000 or so clones, with 88% observed a single time. The material sequenced was blood, taken from a patient whose treatment included radiotherapy and nephrectomy. These receptors all stem from a woman in her 70s with renal cell carcinoma.

The V call is TRBV7-6, the J call TRBJ2-5; TRBD2 matches 10 bases. There are 14 residues in the CDR3. From germline, CDR1 is SGHVS and CDR2 FNYEAQ. V trimming: 4 bases; J trimming: 4 bases; junction bases outside the gene matches: 3. CDR3 coding DNA: TGTGCCAGCAGCTCCTGGACTAGCGGAGAGACCCAGTACTTC. Residues: CASSSWTSGETQYF. The whole variable domain, remainder taken from reference TRBV7-6 and TRBJ2-5, is GAGVSQSPRYKVTKRGQDVALRCDPISGHVSLYWYRQALGQGPEFLTYFNYEAQQDKSGLPNDRFSAERPEGSISTLTIQRTEQRDSAMYRCASSSWTSGETQYFGPGTRLLVL.

This clone was seen a single time. This chain connects TRBV29-1 to TRBJ1-2; no clear D. Trimming took 2 bases from V and 2 from J, leaving 6 bases between them. The germline V gene has CDR1 SQVTM and CDR2 ANQGSEA. The CDR3 loop spans 12 amino acids. The CDR3 is CSVEYGNYGYTF. CDR3 in DNA: TGCAGCGTTGAATACGGGAACTATGGCTACACCTTC.

The chain carries TRBV30 and TRBJ2-5; 7 nucleotides agree with TRBD1. Germline V gene lookup returns CDR1 GTSNPN and CDR2 SVGIG (reference sequence). After removal of 0 bases from V and 4 bases from J, the junction contained 8 bases not matched to a gene. The CDR3 loop spans 15 amino acids. CDR3 coding DNA: TGTGCCTGGAGTGTAGGGAACAGGGACAGAGAGACCCAGTACTTC. Translated: CAWSVGNRDRETQYF.

J is TRBJ2-1 and V is TRBV7-9; 7 nucleotides align to TRBD1. The CDR3 consists of 15 residues. V was pared by 3 bases and J by 0 bases, with 2 bases of the junction left unmatched. The germline CDR1 and CDR2 sequences are SEHNR and FQNEAQ (reference sequence). The CDR3 loop is CASSLRQGSYNEQFF. The CDR3 bases are TGTGCCAGCAGCTTGCGACAGGGCTCCTACAATGAGCAGTTCTTC. Full variable domain (missing parts from reference TRBV7-9 and TRBJ2-1): DTGVSQNPRHKITKRGQNVTFRCDPISEHNRLYWYRQTLGQGPEFLTYFQNEAQLEKSRLLSDRFSAERPKGSFSTLEIQRTEQGDSAMYLCASSLRQGSYNEQFFGPGTRLTVL.

This chain uses TRBV5-8 with TRBJ1-2; 7 nucleotides agree with TRBD1. The trim removed 0 bases at V and 1 base at J, leaving 6 bases unmatched. Germline V gene lookup returns CDR1 SGHTS and CDR2 YDEGEE. The CDR3 length is 16 residues. The CDR3 coding sequence is TGTGCCAGCAGCTTGGGGGCAGGGGGAGTTAACTATGGCTACACCTTC. This codes for CASSLGAGGVNYGYTF. The variable domain in full, with the rest retrieved from reference TRBV5-8 and TRBJ1-2, is EAGVTQSPTHLIKTRGQQATLRCSPISGHTSVYWYQQALGLGLQFLLWYDEGEERNRGNFPPRFSGRQFPNYSSELNVNALELEDSALYLCASSLGAGGVNYGYTFGSGTRLTVV.

The V and J genes are TRBV7-9 and TRBJ2-3, with D perhaps matching TRBD2 (5 bases). The CDR3 length is 14 residues. V was cut by 1 base and J by 4 bases, with 9 bases left in between. The germline CDR1 and CDR2 sequences are SEHNR and FQNEAQ (reference sequence). DNA of the CDR3: TGTGCCAGCAGCTTAGGAGGGTTCGCAGATACGCAGTATTTT. This encodes CASSLGGFADTQYF.

The chain links TRBV11-3 to TRBJ1-1; D may be TRBD1 (6 bases). With 1 base removed from V and 4 bases from J, the gap between germline ends came to 13 bases. CDR1 and CDR2 (germline): SGHNT, YENEEA. There are 15 residues in the CDR3. In DNA, the CDR3 is TGTGCCAGCAGCTTAGCCTCTAACAGGGCCACTGAAGCTTTCTTT. Residues: CASSLASNRATEAFF.

This chain joins TRBV11-2 and TRBJ1-4; D ambiguous. The CDR3 consists of 16 residues. Germline CDR1 and CDR2: SGHAT and FQNNGV. Trimming took off 1 base at V and 5 bases at J, with 14 bases between the two ends. The CDR3 DNA follows: TGTGCCAGCAGCTTAGTGGTAGGGCGGCAGAATGAAAAACTGTTTTTT. It yields the protein CASSLVVGRQNEKLFF.

CDR3 sequence: CASSQELGNPLEETQYF. The DNA for the CDR3 is TGTGCCAGCAGCCAAGAGTTGGGGAACCCTTTAGAGGAGACCCAGTACTTC. The chain carries TRBV14 and TRBJ2-5; D unclear. Germline V gene sequence: CDR1 SGHDN, CDR2 FVKESK. Trimming removed 0 bases from V and 5 bases from J, with 19 bases in between. The CDR3 covers 17 residues.

The rearrangement uses TRBV4-3 and TRBJ1-2, with D maybe TRBD1 (6 bases). Per germline, CDR1 LGHNA and CDR2 YSLEER. CDR3 length: 16 amino acids. V was clipped by 0 bases and J by 4 bases, with 15 bases between them. DNA of the CDR3: TGCGCCAGCAGCCAAGACGCGAGGGGGACTATCTATGGCTACACCTTC. It is translated as CASSQDARGTIYGYTF.

The chain links TRBV5-1 to TRBJ1-3; D is unresolved. Per the germline V gene, CDR1 is SGHRS and CDR2 is YFSETQ. CDR3 length: 15 amino acids. V was cut by 5 bases and J by 4 bases, with 16 bases left in between. The chain's CDR3 is CASRATAGTGNTIYF. CDR3 bases: TGCGCCAGCAGGGCGACGGCCGGAACGGGAAACACCATATATTTT.

In its sample, this clone was seen once. This sequence joins TRBV7-2 and TRBJ2-5, with D tentatively TRBD2 (6 bases). Germline V lookup: CDR1 SGHTA, CDR2 FQGNSA. V shed 5 bases and J shed 2 bases, with 9 bases lying between them. This CDR3 has 13 amino acids. The CDR3 loop is CASSRGGQETQYF. The CDR3 DNA is TGTGCCAGCAGCCGTGGGGGGCAAGAGACCCAGTACTTC.

V and J are TRBV4-3 and TRBJ2-6, with a weak D call TRBD1 (5 bases). V was trimmed by 0 bases and J by 3 bases, leaving 9 bases between them. CDR3 size: 16 residues. Per germline, CDR1 LGHNA and CDR2 YSLEER. Written as DNA, the CDR3 is TGCGCCAGCAGCCAAGAAGTGGGGCGTGGGGCCAACGTCCTGACTTTC. It codes for CASSQEVGRGANVLTF.

The CDR3 coding sequence is TGTGCCAGCAGATGGGGACAGGGGGACCGGGAGCTGTTTTTT. Protein: CASRWGQGDRELFF. V gene TRBV7-8 combines with J gene TRBJ2-2, with 11 bases matching TRBD1. Trimming removed 6 bases from V and 9 bases from J; junction bases left unmatched: 6. Germline CDR1 SGHVS, CDR2 FQNEAQ. The CDR3 length is 14 residues.